This record concerns one TCR beta chain sequence. What this receptor recognizes is not known. No per-base quality is available; no much larger clone lies one base away. The library was made by the immunoSEQ multiplex PCR assay. RNA was extracted from all samples and reverse transcribed into cDNA as template for TCR sequencing. First-strand cDNA was synthesized with SuperScript III using a 2:1 mix of oligo-dT and random hexamers. A synthetic immune receptor repertoire was used to gauge amplification bias, and whatever bias remained was removed computationally. As for the authors' bioinformatics: Raw reads were preprocessed to remove errors, and CDR3 was defined by IMGT conventions from the conserved cysteine to phenylalanine. Clonality was calculated as 1 minus Shannon entropy normalized by log2 of the number of productive unique TCRs. Whether scalp clones were CD4 or CD8 was inferred by matching scalp TCRbeta sequences against CD4 and CD8 repertoires sorted from blood. The table was pulled from immuneACCESS by TCRdb, which kept in-frame rearrangements only. Such tables lose some clones; where checked, under half of the loss comes from unresolved V genes, and the rest has no known cause. That table is the source of V, J and clone size, and D and trimming were worked out from the DNA. This sample lists 130,000 to 150,000 clones; 87% were detected once. The ten most abundant clones make up more than 13% of the sample.

The source of the sample is a study of CD8+ T cells in alopecia areata (dated by TCRdb to between 2018 and 2020). Concerning the study at large: Treated patients were enrolled in an open-label pilot trial of oral tofacitinib, 5 to 10 mg twice daily, for moderate-to-severe alopecia areata. Tofacitinib was administered for 6 to 18 months, and 6 months of follow-up off drug were then conducted to assess delayed response and recurrence. The study used high-throughput TCRbeta sequencing to examine T cell clonal expansion in alopecia areata, in both the C3H/HeJ mouse model and human patients. Scalp tissue and sorted CD4+ and CD8+ peripheral blood T cells from patchy and totalis/universalis alopecia areata patients and from healthy controls were covered by human TCRbeta sequencing. Patients on tofacitinib were biopsied at baseline and after 4 and 24 weeks of treatment, and several of the patients also had a later scalp biopsy. Scalp clonality was compared among normal scalp (n=4), patchy alopecia areata scalp (n=8), and alopecia totalis/universalis scalp (n=8). RNA came from the PAXgene miRNA kit for fixed scalp, the miRNeasy kit for PBMCs, and the RNeasy kit for mouse skin. Amplification of TCRbeta CDR3 regions was done by immunoSEQ multiplex PCR using 35 Vbeta forward primers and 13 Jbeta reverse primers. On the study overall, not on this receptor specifically: Shared TCR sequences between patients were less evident than in mice, which may be partly attributable to HLA diversity in the patient population. Unlike mouse skin, which is dominated by gammadelta T cells, normal human skin has resident alphabeta T cells that are also sequenced, and this complicates analysis of the scalp TCR repertoire. Compared with normal scalp, lesional scalp, particularly in alopecia totalis/universalis, had higher clonality and more expanded CD8+ clones, which suggests antigenic drive.

Trimming takes 0 bases from V and 1 base from J, and the germline ends sit 5 bases apart. The CDR3 measures 14 amino acids from cysteine to phenylalanine. Only the CDR3 portion is preserved as DNA: 42 bases, with reading frame beginning at the first base. CDR1 and CDR2 (PRHDT, FYEKMQ) derive from the germline V gene (reference sequence). This specimen's time point label, interpreted: baseline before oral tofacitinib. From alopecia areata patients, peripheral blood was collected along with lesional scalp punch biopsies. PBMCs were isolated by density centrifugation and stained for CD3, CD4 and CD8, after which CD4+ and CD8+ T cells were sorted on a FACSAria.

The clonotype originates from a human donor with alopecia areata. The material sequenced was CD8+ T cells sorted from blood, taken at week 0. The receptor chain draws on TRBV13 and TRBJ2-3; no D gene is confidently identified. The CDR3 corresponds to CASSLGGGTDTQYF. The nucleotide sequence is TGTGCCAGCAGCTTAGGGGGCGGCACAGATACGCAGTATTTT. The reference TRBV13 and TRBJ2-3 proteins fill in what lies around the CDR3, so the full variable domain reads AAGVIQSPRHLIKEKRETATLKCYPIPRHDTVYWYQQGPGQDPQFLISFYEKMQSDKGSIPDRFSAQQFSDYHSELNMSSLELGDSALYFCASSLGGGTDTQYFGPGTRLTVL.